The 23 T cell receptor beta chains below come from one sample, sequenced in a study of control samples from healthy donors and cancer patients. Repertoires were generated with immunoSEQ multiplex PCR, while TCRdb's copy carries only in-frame clones and drops some. This table holds 150,000 or so clones, roughly 93% found once. Sequenced input: blood. The receptors originated from a man aged 50 to 60 in good health.

The chain is built from TRBV11-2 and TRBJ2-3; possibly TRBD2 for D (6 bases). The CDR3 totals 15 residues. The ends were cut back, 5 bases at V and 0 bases at J, with 12 bases in the middle. The germline V gene encodes CDR1 SGHAT and CDR2 FQNNGV. CDR3 sequence (DNA): TGTGCCAGCAGCCTACGGGGGACTAGCACAGATACGCAGTATTTT. Translated, it gives CASSLRGTSTDTQYF.

This chain uses TRBV6-5 with TRBJ1-5; D call uncertain. V shed 4 bases and J shed 0 bases, with 10 bases lying between them. Germline lookup yields CDR1 MNHEY and CDR2 SVGAGI. This CDR3 has 15 residues. CDR3 loop: CASSSNSYSNQPQHF. The CDR3 coding sequence is TGTGCCAGCAGTTCAAACAGCTATAGCAATCAGCCCCAGCATTTT.

The chain couples TRBV6-6 to TRBJ1-2; a weak D match, TRBD1 (6 bases). This CDR3 contains 15 residues. V was pared by 10 bases and J by 4 bases, with 22 bases between. The germline V gene encodes CDR1 MNHNY and CDR2 SVGAGI (reference sequence). The CDR3 DNA follows: TGTGCCATCCTAGAGGCCGACAGGCTCTCCTATGGCTACACCTTC. Protein product: CAILEADRLSYGYTF.

This clone was detected many times. The chain couples TRBV28 to TRBJ1-4, with TRBD1 matching over 7 bases. The CDR3 is made up of 13 amino acids. Per germline, CDR1 MDHEN and CDR2 SYDVKM. J lost 2 bases, V lost 8 bases, and 2 bases had no gene match. DNA of the CDR3: TGTGCCAGCGAGGGGGCGACTAATGAAAAACTGTTTTTT. It codes for CASEGATNEKLFF.

J is TRBJ2-7 and V is TRBV18; D assignment may be TRBD1 or TRBD2 (5 bases each). The CDR3 contains 13 residues. V was shortened by 8 bases and J by 1 base, with 12 bases between the two germline ends. The germline V gene has CDR1 KGHSH and CDR2 LQKENI. This CDR3 is CASLRDLSYEQYF. DNA of the CDR3: TGTGCCAGCCTTAGGGACCTTTCCTACGAGCAGTACTTC.

This chain joins TRBV19 and TRBJ2-7; TRBD2 matches 11 bases. V trimming: 1 base; J trimming: 2 bases; junction bases outside the gene matches: 7. This CDR3 spans 17 amino acids. Germline V gene sequence: CDR1 LNHDA, CDR2 SQIVND (reference sequence). The CDR3 region has the DNA TGTGCCAGTAGTATAGCCCAAATAGCGGGAGGGCCCTACGAGCAGTACTTC. It translates to CASSIAQIAGGPYEQYF.

This chain connects TRBV12-5 to TRBJ2-2; a possible D gene is TRBD1 (5 bases). Germline CDR1 LGHNT, CDR2 FRNRAP. V lost 3 bases and J 2 bases, leaving 7 bases between the germline ends. This CDR3 region has 14 residues. The chain's CDR3 is CASGFDSNTGELFF. The CDR3 bases are TGTGCTAGTGGTTTCGACAGCAACACCGGGGAGCTGTTTTTT.

This chain uses TRBV2 with TRBJ2-2; 7 bases fit TRBD2. The V segment lost 7 bases and the J segment 3 bases; nucleotides outside the gene matches: 8. This CDR3 is built from 15 residues. Germline loops: CDR1 SNHLY, CDR2 FYNNEI. The CDR3 sequence is CASTRTRADTGELFF. DNA for the CDR3: TGTGCCAGCACTAGGACTAGGGCTGACACCGGGGAGCTGTTTTTT.

V gene TRBV3-1 (or the pseudogene TRBV3-2) combines with J gene TRBJ2-7; perhaps TRBD1 as D (6 bases). This CDR3 spans 11 amino acids. Germline-derived CDR1 and CDR2 are LGHDT and YNNKEL (reference sequence). Trimming removed 6 bases from V and 7 bases from J, with 10 bases in between. In DNA, the CDR3 is TGTGCCAGCAGGGACAGTGGTGAGCAGTACTTC. Encoded protein: CASRDSGEQYF.

The chain links TRBV7-2 to TRBJ1-4, with 10 bases lining up with TRBD1. CDR3 length: 17 amino acids. The ends lost 4 bases at V and 10 bases at J; junction bases unmatched: 15. The germline gives CDR1 SGHTA, CDR2 FQGNSA. CDR3 region: CASSSDRGQSPRGKLFF. The CDR3 bases are TGTGCCAGCAGCTCAGACAGGGGGCAATCCCCTCGGGGAAAACTGTTTTTT.

The chain is built from TRBV3-1 (or the pseudogene TRBV3-2) and TRBJ2-1, with D perhaps TRBD1 (6 bases). This CDR3 contains 15 residues. V was pared by 6 bases and J by 6 bases, with 18 bases between. Germline lookup yields CDR1 LGHDT and CDR2 YNNKEL (reference sequence). CDR3 in amino acids: CASSPRGTIFNEQFF. The CDR3 coding sequence is TGTGCCAGCAGTCCCAGGGGAACTATCTTCAATGAGCAGTTCTTC.

This clone was recorded at least ten times. This sequence joins TRBV5-1 and TRBJ1-2; no clear D. CDR1 SGHRS and CDR2 YFSETQ come from the germline V gene. This CDR3 is 13 amino acids long. Between the trimmed V and J ends, which lost 4 bases and 2 bases, there was a span of 9 bases. CDR3: CASSQEGNYGYTF. The CDR3 coding sequence is TGCGCCAGCAGCCAAGAGGGAAACTATGGCTACACCTTC.

This clone came up once. V usage is TRBV21-1 and J usage is TRBJ2-7; no check of the table's D call, TRBD1, against the DNA was made. TRBV21-1 is marked as a pseudogene. The CDR3 is made up of 14 amino acids. CDR3 in amino acids: CARRGQGSAYEQYF. The CDR3 DNA follows: TGTGCCCGCAGGGGGCAGGGGTCGGCCTACGAGCAGTACTTC.

CDR3 bases: TGTGCCAGCAGTTCCCCTTTACAGGGTTGGATTGAAGCTTTCTTT. This encodes CASSSPLQGWIEAFF. J is TRBJ1-1 and V is TRBV28; weak D call: TRBD1 (6 bases). Trimming removed 4 bases at V and 7 bases at J, with 19 bases between. The germline CDR1 and CDR2 sequences are MDHEN and SYDVKM. CDR3 length: 15 residues. The full variable domain, in which reference TRBV28 and TRBJ1-1 provide the parts outside the CDR3, is DVKVTQSSRYLVKRTGEKVFLECVQDMDHENMFWYRQDPGLGLRLIYFSYDVKMKEKGDIPEGYSVSREKKERFSLILESASTNQTSMYLCASSSPLQGWIEAFFGQGTRLTVV.

The J gene is TRBJ2-1, the V gene TRBV6-4; D unclear. Trimming took 3 bases from V and 1 from J, leaving 10 bases between them. CDR1 is MRHNA and CDR2 is SNTAGT in the germline V gene. This CDR3 spans 15 amino acids. The CDR3 here is CASSETFESYNEQFF. CDR3 DNA: TGTGCCAGCAGTGAGACTTTCGAGTCCTACAATGAGCAGTTCTTC.

The gene calls are TRBV27 and TRBJ2-5; D call uncertain. The CDR3 runs to 11 residues. The ends were cut back, 5 bases at V and 4 bases at J, with 5 bases in the middle. Germline V gene sequence: CDR1 MNHEY, CDR2 SMNVEV (reference sequence). The CDR3 loop is CASSIGETQYF. The CDR3 DNA sequence: TGTGCCAGCAGTATAGGAGAGACCCAGTACTTC.

This chain links TRBV19 with TRBJ2-1; no definite D call. The V end lost 3 bases, the J end lost 0 bases, and 12 bases lay between the germline ends. CDR1 and CDR2 from the germline V gene are LNHDA and SQIVND (reference sequence). The CDR3 totals 16 residues. The CDR3 sequence is CASSMIRAGSYNEQFF. CDR3 DNA sequence: TGTGCCAGTAGTATGATAAGGGCCGGCTCCTACAATGAGCAGTTCTTC. The whole variable domain, filled in from reference TRBV19 and TRBJ2-1, reads DGGITQSPKYLFRKEGQNVTLSCEQNLNHDAMYWYRQDPGQGLRLIYYSQIVNDFQKGDIAEGYSVSREKKESFPLTVTSAQKNPTAFYLCASSMIRAGSYNEQFFGPGTRLTVL.

The gene calls are TRBV5-4 and TRBJ1-3; 10 nucleotides match TRBD1. Germline CDR1 is SGHNT and CDR2 is YYREEE (reference sequence). Germline trimming cut 0 bases from V and 2 bases from J; bases unmatched to any gene: 2. CDR3 length equals 16 residues. DNA of the CDR3: TGTGCCAGCAGCTTGGGGGACAGGGGAACTGGAAACACCATATATTTT. This encodes CASSLGDRGTGNTIYF.

The chain joins TRBV19 to TRBJ1-3; 11 bases match TRBD1. CDR1 is LNHDA and CDR2 is SQIVND in the germline V gene (reference sequence). The CDR3 consists of 16 residues. Trimming at V came to 4 bases and at J to 5 bases, leaving 7 bases not matched to a gene. CDR3 nucleotides: TGTGCCAGTAGTACCCTCCGGACAGGGGGCAGAAACACCATATATTTT. Translating it yields CASSTLRTGGRNTIYF.

This chain connects TRBV5-1 to TRBJ2-1; the D gene is possibly TRBD1 (6 bases). The CDR3 contains 16 residues. Looked up from germline, CDR1 is SGHRS and CDR2 is YFSETQ. Trimming shortened V by 1 base and J by 8 bases, and 19 bases separated the two germline ends. The CDR3 reads CASSLSGAGNWDEQFF. The CDR3 bases are TGCGCCAGCAGCTTGTCAGGGGCGGGCAACTGGGATGAGCAGTTCTTC.

About this clone: The same CDR3 can be traced to other DNA sequences in this sample. The chain carries TRBV28 and TRBJ2-7; TRBD1 agrees at 9 bases. V gave up 2 bases and J gave up 3 bases; unmatched junction bases: 5. CDR1 MDHEN and CDR2 SYDVKM come from the germline V gene. The CDR3 runs 15 residues. DNA for the CDR3: TGTGCCAGCAGTTTAGCGGGACAGGGTGGCTACGAGCAGTACTTC. It translates to CASSLAGQGGYEQYF. The full variable domain, completed using reference TRBV28 and TRBJ2-7, is DVKVTQSSRYLVKRTGEKVFLECVQDMDHENMFWYRQDPGLGLRLIYFSYDVKMKEKGDIPEGYSVSREKKERFSLILESASTNQTSMYLCASSLAGQGGYEQYFGPGTRLTVT.

This clone showed up just a few times. The chain uses TRBV5-1 and TRBJ2-5; 8 nucleotides match TRBD2. The CDR3 is 16 residues long. The junction had 8 bases not matched to a gene; V was cut back by 4 bases and J by 0 bases. Germline CDR1 and CDR2: SGHRS and YFSETQ. The CDR3 coding sequence is TGCGCCAGCAGCCCAAATAGCGGGATGTACCAAGAGACCCAGTACTTC. Translating gives CASSPNSGMYQETQYF.

DNA for the CDR3: TGTGCCAGCAGTCAGAAGGACAGCAGCTACGAGCAGTACTTC. Its protein product is CASSQKDSSYEQYF. The chain is built from TRBV27 and TRBJ2-7, with D maybe TRBD1 (6 bases). Trimming shortened V by 5 bases and J by 3 bases, and 14 bases separated the two germline ends. CDR1 is MNHEY and CDR2 is SMNVEV in the germline V gene (reference sequence). This CDR3 contains 14 residues.